These 19 T cell receptor beta chains were all obtained from the same sample, sequenced in a study of memory CD4+ T cells and cytomegalovirus serostatus. Generated by immunoSEQ multiplex PCR, the TCRdb table keeps only in-frame clones and is missing some. The data hold over 65,000 clones, with roughly three quarters observed a single time. The sort gate was single viable CD3+CD4+CD8-CD45RO+ cells for memory CD4+ T cells. Material: memory CD4+ T cells from blood. All receptors come from an adult in good health and CMV-seropositive.

The V call is TRBV30, the J call TRBJ1-4; D is uncertain. V lost 1 base to trimming and J lost 0 bases, with 9 bases between them. Germline V gene data show CDR1 as GTSNPN and CDR2 as SVGIG (reference sequence). The CDR3 totals 15 residues. CDR3 region: CAWSAKAATNEKLFF. The CDR3 DNA is TGTGCCTGGAGTGCAAAAGCAGCAACTAATGAAAAACTGTTTTTT.

The chain links TRBV5-1 to TRBJ2-2, with D possibly being TRBD2 (5 bases). CDR3 length: 15 amino acids. Between the trimmed V and J ends, which lost 2 bases and 0 bases, there was a span of 8 bases. In germline, CDR1 is SGHRS, CDR2 YFSETQ. The CDR3 DNA reads as TGCGCCAGCAGCTTAGGAGGTTCGAACACCGGGGAGCTGTTTTTT. This encodes CASSLGGSNTGELFF.

About this clone itself: A junction boundary mismatches the germline segment, possibly from a read error. V gene TRBV7-7 combines with J gene TRBJ2-5; D not resolved. The CDR3 has 15 amino acids. Per germline, CDR1 SSHAT and CDR2 FNYEAQ (reference sequence). The DNA of the CDR3 is TGTGCTAGCAGCTTAGAAGCAGGTCTGGGGGAGACCCAGTACTTC. As protein: CASSLEAGLGETQYF. The whole variable domain, remainder taken from reference TRBV7-7 and TRBJ2-5, is GAGVSQSPRYKVTKRGQDVTLRCDPISSHATLYWYQQALGQGPEFLTYFNYEAQPDKSGLPSDRFSAERPEGSISTLTIQRTEQRDSAMYRCASSLEAGLGETQYFGPGTRLLVL.

The V gene is TRBV7-9, the J gene TRBJ1-5; a possible D gene is TRBD1 (5 bases). The CDR3 has 14 amino acids. V dropped 3 bases and J dropped 2 bases, with 8 bases sitting between them. CDR1 and CDR2 (germline): SEHNR, FQNEAQ (reference sequence). The CDR3 DNA reads as TGTGCCAGCAGCTTCGGGACCGGCAATCAGCCCCAGCATTTT. Translating it yields CASSFGTGNQPQHF. The full variable domain, rest sourced from reference TRBV7-9 and TRBJ1-5, is DTGVSQNPRHKITKRGQNVTFRCDPISEHNRLYWYRQTLGQGPEFLTYFQNEAQLEKSRLLSDRFSAERPKGSFSTLEIQRTEQGDSAMYLCASSFGTGNQPQHFGDGTRLSIL.

This clone was seen a handful of times. The gene calls are TRBV29-1 and TRBJ1-1; a possible D gene is TRBD1 (5 bases). Germline V gene data show CDR1 as SQVTM and CDR2 as ANQGSEA. V lost 4 bases and J 6 bases, leaving 6 bases between the germline ends. The CDR3 length is 10 residues. For the CDR3, the DNA is TGCAGCGTTGGGGACGCTGAAGCTTTCTTT. Residues: CSVGDAEAFF.

This clone occurred a few times. The rearrangement joins TRBV5-1 to TRBJ2-5; 9 bases align to TRBD1. The CDR3 sequence is 14 residues long. CDR1 and CDR2 from the germline V gene are SGHRS and YFSETQ. Germline trimming cut 6 bases from V and 5 bases from J; bases unmatched to any gene: 8. The CDR3 loop reads CASISTGGEETQYF. The DNA for the CDR3 is TGCGCCAGCATCTCGACAGGGGGGGAGGAGACCCAGTACTTC. The variable domain in full, completed from reference TRBV5-1 and TRBJ2-5, reads KAGVTQTPRYLIKTRGQQVTLSCSPISGHRSVSWYQQTPGQGLQFLFEYFSETQRNKGNFPGRFSGRQFSNSRSEMNVSTLELGDSALYLCASISTGGEETQYFGPGTRLLVL.

CDR3 nucleotides: TGTGCCAGCAGCTTAGGGACTAGCGGGGCCGAGCAGTACTTC. Its protein is CASSLGTSGAEQYF. The V call is TRBV7-3, the J call TRBJ2-7; 13 bases line up with TRBD2. V shed 2 bases, J shed 6 bases, and the junction held 1 base outside the gene matches. The CDR3 totals 14 residues. In germline, CDR1 is SGHTA, CDR2 FQGTGA. Filled out from reference TRBV7-3 and TRBJ2-7, the complete variable domain reads GAGVSQTPSNKVTEKGKYVELRCDPISGHTALYWYRQSLGQGPEFLIYFQGTGAADDSGLPNDRFFAVRPEGSVSTLKIQRTERGDSAVYLCASSLGTSGAEQYFGPGTRLTVT.

The chain has TRBV6-1 and TRBJ2-7, with D possibly being TRBD1 (5 bases). The CDR3 totals 15 residues. CDR1 is MNHNS, CDR2 SASEGT, per germline. Between the trimmed V and J ends, which lost 5 bases and 6 bases, there was a span of 20 bases. The DNA of the CDR3 is TGTGCCAGCAGTCTACAGTCGGCAGGGCTTCTCGAGCAGTACTTC. This sequence encodes CASSLQSAGLLEQYF.

The rearrangement uses TRBV28 and TRBJ2-5; 7 bases fit TRBD1. V lost 8 bases to trimming and J lost 4 bases; unmatched junction nucleotides: 10. The germline CDR1 and CDR2 sequences are MDHEN and SYDVKM. This CDR3 region has 14 residues. The CDR3: CASDSQGIGETQYF. CDR3 bases: TGTGCCAGCGATTCACAGGGGATAGGAGAGACCCAGTACTTC.

Here the CDR3 DNA reads TGTGCCAGCAGTTACCGGGCGAACTACAATGAGCAGTTCTTC. Translating it yields CASSYRANYNEQFF. The gene calls are TRBV6-6 and TRBJ2-1; no definite D call. CDR3 length: 14 amino acids. V shed 2 bases and J shed 3 bases, with 8 bases lying between them. From germline, CDR1 is MNHNY and CDR2 SVGAGI (reference sequence).

The CDR3 protein is CASSFRTEAFF. The CDR3, as DNA: TGTGCCAGCAGTTTTCGGACTGAAGCTTTCTTT. The chain employs TRBV28 and TRBJ1-1; D gene ambiguous. Trimming shortened V by 3 bases and J by 5 bases, and 4 bases separated the two germline ends. Germline assignment: CDR1 MDHEN and CDR2 SYDVKM. This CDR3 has 11 amino acids.

The chain combines TRBV19 with TRBJ1-1; possible D gene TRBD1, 5 bases. Germline V gives CDR1 LNHDA, CDR2 SQIVND (reference sequence). The CDR3 length is 13 residues. Trimming stripped 5 bases from V and 5 bases from J, with 12 bases between. The CDR3 DNA sequence: TGTGCCAGTAGTCAGGGCCGAAGGACTGAAGCTTTCTTT. Residues: CASSQGRRTEAFF.

The rearrangement uses TRBV29-1 and TRBJ2-5; a possible D gene is TRBD2 (5 bases). The CDR3 covers 16 residues. Germline V gives CDR1 SQVTM, CDR2 ANQGSEA. V lost 3 bases, J lost 5 bases, and 22 bases lay in between. The CDR3 region has the DNA TGCAGCGTTGAGAAGGGATTCGCGGGCGGGTCGGAGACCCAGTACTTC. This codes for CSVEKGFAGGSETQYF.

This sequence joins TRBV5-6 and TRBJ2-7; TRBD2 matches 11 bases. With V trimmed by 4 bases and J by 6 bases, 9 bases remained unmatched. CDR1 and CDR2 from the germline V gene are SGHDT and YYEEEE. This CDR3 has 15 amino acids. The CDR3 spells CASSLIAGGPGEQYF. CDR3 nucleotides: TGTGCCAGCAGCCTCATAGCGGGAGGGCCCGGCGAGCAGTACTTC.

This clone was detected a few times. The rearrangement joins TRBV6-1 to TRBJ2-1; TRBD1 matches 12 bases. CDR1 is MNHNS, CDR2 SASEGT, per germline. The CDR3 consists of 14 residues. V was clipped by 8 bases and J by 8 bases; unmatched bases: 7. The CDR3 sequence is CASHTRDRGHEQFF. The DNA of the CDR3 is TGTGCCAGCCACACCCGGGACAGGGGGCATGAGCAGTTCTTC.

The chain has TRBV2 and TRBJ1-5; tentative D call: TRBD1 (5 bases). Germline loops: CDR1 SNHLY, CDR2 FYNNEI. This CDR3 has 14 residues. Trimming stripped 0 bases from V and 6 bases from J, with 9 bases between. The chain's CDR3 is CASSEAPGFQPQHF. CDR3 bases: TGTGCCAGCAGTGAAGCCCCAGGGTTTCAGCCCCAGCATTTT.

V usage is TRBV28 and J usage is TRBJ1-2; D uncertain. Germline V gene lookup returns CDR1 MDHEN and CDR2 SYDVKM. V lost 8 bases and J 8 bases, leaving 21 bases between the germline ends. This CDR3 spans 14 amino acids. CDR3 protein: CASYPGFTMGGYTF. DNA of the CDR3: TGTGCCAGCTACCCGGGATTTACAATGGGAGGCTACACCTTC.

This chain links TRBV19 with TRBJ1-1; TRBD1 aligns across 9 bases. V dropped 7 bases and J dropped 3; count of bases not matched to a gene: 9. This CDR3 comprises 15 residues. Germline assignment: CDR1 LNHDA and CDR2 SQIVND (reference sequence). CDR3 amino acids: CASIRGQGMDTEAFF. The CDR3 DNA is TGTGCCAGTATCCGGGGACAGGGTATGGACACTGAAGCTTTCTTT.

A word on this clone: Other nucleotide sequences in the sample specify the same CDR3. The V call is TRBV5-6, the J call TRBJ2-3; 7 bases are shared with TRBD2. CDR1 and CDR2 from the germline V gene are SGHDT and YYEEEE. The CDR3 runs 15 residues. V lost 0 bases to trimming and J lost 2 bases; unmatched junction nucleotides: 3. CDR3 DNA sequence: TGTGCCAGCAGCTTGGGGGACTATGACACAGATACGCAGTATTTT. It encodes CASSLGDYDTDTQYF. Complete variable domain (other parts from reference TRBV5-6 and TRBJ2-3): DAGVTQSPTHLIKTRGQQVTLRCSPKSGHDTVSWYQQALGQGPQFIFQYYEEEERQRGNFPDRFSGHQFPNYSSELNVNALLLGDSALYLCASSLGDYDTDTQYFGPGTRLTVL.